This T cell receptor beta chain was obtained from a study of Graves' ophthalmopathy and Graves' hyperthyroidism. In the study overall: Peripheral blood samples were taken at initial diagnosis, before any treatment.

This clonotype was detected only once. Investigators amplified TCR beta CDR3 regions from RNA transcripts. RT-PCR in the first round used HTBI primers; a second-round multiplex PCR followed. TCRdb passed the multiplex PCR reads through MiXCR, listing each CDR3 protein once. Here the sample spans some 400,000 distinct CDR3 sequences, about 16% being singletons. This CDR3 spans 13 amino acids. The germline gives CDR1 MNHEY, CDR2 SVGAGI. With 3 bases clipped from V and 5 bases from J, the junction kept 4 bases outside the gene matches. Serum thyroxine and TRAb, along with clinical symptoms, thyroid ultrasound and orbital computed tomography, were what diagnosis relied on.

The receptor's source is a woman aged 18-29 years with Graves' ophthalmopathy. Specimen: peripheral blood. The chain joins TRBV6-5 to TRBJ2-7; 7 nucleotides line up with TRBD2. CDR3 coding DNA: TGTGCCAGCAGTTATCGCGCGGGAGACGAGCAGTACTTC. Translating gives CASSYRAGDEQYF.